Below are 3 T cell receptor beta chains sequenced from a single sample in a study of blood T cells in healthy people across ages. Then a second PCR, running about 6 to 11 cycles, was carried out with a sample-barcoded 5' primer and a J-beta primer mix. TCRdb called the 5' RACE reads again in MiXCR, with one record for every CDR3 protein. This sample yields about 1,800,000 distinct CDR3 sequences, of which 28% are seen a single time; 7.7% belongs to the top ten. Specimen: blood. The receptor set was obtained from a woman under 40 in good health.

This clonotype was seen only a few times. One end of the junction is discordant with germline, which a read error may explain. The rearrangement uses TRBV5-1 and TRBJ2-1; 8 nucleotides agree with TRBD2. Germline CDR1 and CDR2: SGHRS and YFSETQ. CDR3 length equals 14 residues. The CDR3 nucleotides are TGTGCCAGCAGCCTTCCGACGGGAGGGTCTGAGCAGTTCTTC. Translating it yields CASSLPTGGSEQFF.

This chain uses TRBV4-1 with TRBJ1-2; D is possibly TRBD1 (5 bases). The CDR3 runs 15 residues. Trimming removed 4 bases at V and 8 bases at J, with 20 bases between. CDR1 is MGHRA, CDR2 YSYEKL, per germline. The CDR3 sequence: CASSPEGTSRCGYTF. The CDR3 coding sequence is TGCGCCAGCAGCCCGGAAGGGACTTCCCGCTGCGGCTACACCTTC.

This clonotype has only a few counts. V usage is TRBV9 and J usage is TRBJ2-1; D is unclear. The CDR3 has 11 amino acids. V was shortened by 5 bases and J by 12 bases, with 12 bases between the two germline ends. Germline loops: CDR1 SGDLS, CDR2 YYNGEE. This CDR3 reads CASSAQRGQFF. The CDR3 region has the DNA TGTGCCAGCAGTGCCCAGCGAGGGCAGTTCTTC.